This entry describes one T cell receptor (beta chain). Only in-frame clones appear in the TCRdb table, and some are missing; sequencing was by immunoSEQ multiplex PCR. Found here are fewer than 3 million clones, around 93% of them singletons; the top ten hold about 0.41%. This entry is derived from a study of shared clonotypes between healthy human individuals. Researchers partitioned CD4+ cells into CD45RA+ naive and CD45RA-negative memory subsets. The length of the CDR3 is 16 residues. The V gene's germline CDR1 is MGHDK and CDR2 SYGVNS. The ends lost 6 bases at V and 7 bases at J; junction bases unmatched: 15.

Sequencing used naive CD4+ T cells from PBMCs. Subset here: CD45RA+ positively selected. The V gene is TRBV25-1, the J gene TRBJ1-2; 9 positions agree with TRBD1. The TCR comes from a man younger than 35 in good health. Some clones in this sample may be carry-over from other donors' samples. In nucleotides, the CDR3 is TGTGCCAGCAGAGATAATCGACAGGGGGACATCTCTGGCTACACCTTC. Protein sequence: CASRDNRQGDISGYTF.